This T cell receptor beta chain stems from a study of response to subunit inactivated influenza vaccine (dated by TCRdb to the late 2010s). With respect to the entire study: To follow how T cells responded to a trivalent subunit inactivated influenza vaccine, the researchers relied on deep quantitative profiling of the T cell receptor repertoire.

The CDR3 contains 13 residues, cysteine and phenylalanine counted. The DNA shown is the 39-base CDR3, in frame from base 1. Trimming takes 5 bases off V and 7 bases off J; junction bases not matched to a gene: 7. CDR1 and CDR2 are drawn from the germline V gene: SGHVS, FQNEAQ. What the authors observed across the whole study: It was suggested by the authors that each seasonal influenza vaccination may recruit only a limited number of new T cells.

To note about this clonotype: The specificity of this receptor is unknown. One base away there is no much larger clone; base qualities are not given.

Library prep was done by RT-PCR. Instrument on record: Illumina HiSeq 2500. TCRdb reprocessing: public reads trimmed at Q25 with fastp, clones called with MiXCR, in-frame beta chains kept. Records with the same CDR3 protein are collapsed into one entry carrying the most frequent genes and DNA. The sample yields about 540,000 distinct CDR3 sequences; about 14% were counted once. The ten largest clones represent approximately 10% of the sample. This specimen consisted of PBMCs from blood, obtained 12 days after vaccination. The sequence joins TRBV7-8 to TRBJ2-7; 8 middle bases align to TRBD1. This clonotype was sampled from a man aged 50-60 years who received an inactivated influenza vaccine. Donor details come from another sample of the same person, matched by shared clones. The CDR3 amino acid sequence is: CASSLSRDREQYF. The nucleotide sequence is given as TGTGCCAGCAGCCTGTCCCGGGACAGGGAGCAGTACTTC.